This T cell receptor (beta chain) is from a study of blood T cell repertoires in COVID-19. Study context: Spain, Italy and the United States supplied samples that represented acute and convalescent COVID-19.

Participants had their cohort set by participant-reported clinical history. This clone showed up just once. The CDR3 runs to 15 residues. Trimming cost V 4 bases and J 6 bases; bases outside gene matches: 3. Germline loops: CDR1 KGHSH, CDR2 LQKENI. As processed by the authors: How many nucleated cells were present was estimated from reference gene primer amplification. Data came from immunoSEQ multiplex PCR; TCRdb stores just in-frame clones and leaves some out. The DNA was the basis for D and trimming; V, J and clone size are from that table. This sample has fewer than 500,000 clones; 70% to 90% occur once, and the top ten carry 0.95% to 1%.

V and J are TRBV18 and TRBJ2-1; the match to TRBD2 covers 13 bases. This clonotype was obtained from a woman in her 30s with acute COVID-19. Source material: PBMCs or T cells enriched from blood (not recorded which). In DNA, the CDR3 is TGTGCCAGCTCACGAGGACTAGCGGGGGTCAATGAGCAGTTCTTC. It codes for CASSRGLAGVNEQFF.